This TCR beta chain was identified in a study of shared T cell receptors in the human thymus. The method was immunoSEQ multiplex PCR; TCRdb's version includes in-frame clones alone and lacks a portion of them. The data contain about 710,000 clones, 70% to 90% of them singletons. The V end lost 7 bases, the J end lost 6 bases, and 10 bases lay between the germline ends. CDR1 and CDR2 from the germline V gene are LGHNT and FRNRAP. There are 12 residues in the CDR3. The data were also submitted as part of a second study, on human thymus T cells. That work adds: Resections obtained during corrective heart surgery supplied the thymus tissue.

This chain links TRBV12-5 with TRBJ2-1, with no clear D. The receptor was isolated from a boy younger than two with a congenital heart defect. Source material: thymocytes. This CDR3 reads CASALQSNEQFF. As DNA, the CDR3 is TGTGCTAGTGCCCTACAGAGCAATGAGCAGTTCTTC.